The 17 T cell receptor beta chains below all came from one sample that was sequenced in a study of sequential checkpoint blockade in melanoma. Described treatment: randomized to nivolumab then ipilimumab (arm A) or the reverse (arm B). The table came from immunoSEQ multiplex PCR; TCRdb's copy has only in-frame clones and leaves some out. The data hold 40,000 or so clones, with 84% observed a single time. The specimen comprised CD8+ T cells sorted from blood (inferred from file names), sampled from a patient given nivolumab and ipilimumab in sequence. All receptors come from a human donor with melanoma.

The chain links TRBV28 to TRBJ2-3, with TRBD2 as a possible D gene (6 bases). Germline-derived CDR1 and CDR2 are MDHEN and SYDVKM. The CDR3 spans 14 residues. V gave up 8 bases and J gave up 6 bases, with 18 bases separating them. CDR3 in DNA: TGTGCCAGCGAGGGACGGGAGTCCAGGGATACGCAGTATTTT. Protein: CASEGRESRDTQYF.

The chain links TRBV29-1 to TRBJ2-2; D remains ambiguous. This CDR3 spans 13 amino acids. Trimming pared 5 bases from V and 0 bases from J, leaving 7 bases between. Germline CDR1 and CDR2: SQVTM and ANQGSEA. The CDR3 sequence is CSVLFANTGELFF. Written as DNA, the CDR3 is TGCAGCGTTCTATTCGCGAACACCGGGGAGCTGTTTTTT.

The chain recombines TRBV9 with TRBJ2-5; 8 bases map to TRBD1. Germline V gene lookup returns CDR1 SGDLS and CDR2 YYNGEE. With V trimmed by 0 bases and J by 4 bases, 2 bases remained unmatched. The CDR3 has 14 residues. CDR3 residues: CASSVATGGETQYF. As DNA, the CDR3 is TGTGCCAGCAGCGTAGCTACAGGGGGAGAGACCCAGTACTTC.

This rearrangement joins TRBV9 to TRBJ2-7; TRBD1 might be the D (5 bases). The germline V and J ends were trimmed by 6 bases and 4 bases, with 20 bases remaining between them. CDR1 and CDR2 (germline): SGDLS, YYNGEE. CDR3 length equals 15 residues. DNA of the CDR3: TGTGCCAGCAACCCCCCCCCAGGGTCTCTGTACGAGCAGTACTTC. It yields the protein CASNPPPGSLYEQYF.

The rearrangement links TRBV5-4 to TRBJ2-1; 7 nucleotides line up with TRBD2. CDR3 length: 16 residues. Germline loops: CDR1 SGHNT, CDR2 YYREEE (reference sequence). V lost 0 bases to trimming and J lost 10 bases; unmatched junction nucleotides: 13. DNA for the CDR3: TGTGCCAGCAGCTTGGAGGTGGGGGGGGTAATACAGGAGCAGTTCTTC. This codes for CASSLEVGGVIQEQFF.

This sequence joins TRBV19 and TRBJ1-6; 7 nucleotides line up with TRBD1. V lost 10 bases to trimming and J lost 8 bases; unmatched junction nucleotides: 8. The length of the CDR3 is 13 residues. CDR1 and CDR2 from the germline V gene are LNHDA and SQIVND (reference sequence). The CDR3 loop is CAIATGPHSPLHF. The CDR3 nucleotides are TGTGCCATTGCGACAGGGCCGCATTCACCCCTCCACTTT.

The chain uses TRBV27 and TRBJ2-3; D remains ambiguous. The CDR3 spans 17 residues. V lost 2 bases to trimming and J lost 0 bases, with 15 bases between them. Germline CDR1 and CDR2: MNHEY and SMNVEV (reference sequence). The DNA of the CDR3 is TGTGCCAGCAGTTTACTCTACAGCATCGATAGCACAGATACGCAGTATTTT. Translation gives CASSLLYSIDSTDTQYF.

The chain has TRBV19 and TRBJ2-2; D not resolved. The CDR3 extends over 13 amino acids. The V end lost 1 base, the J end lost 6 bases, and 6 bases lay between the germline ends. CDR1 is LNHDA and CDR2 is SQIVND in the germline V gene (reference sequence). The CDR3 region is CASSIVPAGELFF. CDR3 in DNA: TGTGCCAGTAGTATAGTCCCCGCCGGGGAGCTGTTTTTT.

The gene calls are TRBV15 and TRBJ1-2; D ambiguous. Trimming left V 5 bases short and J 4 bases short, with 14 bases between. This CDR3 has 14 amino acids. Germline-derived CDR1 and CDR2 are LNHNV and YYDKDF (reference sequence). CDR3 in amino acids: CATSVFLGGYGYTF. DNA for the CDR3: TGTGCCACCAGCGTTTTCCTCGGAGGCTATGGCTACACCTTC.

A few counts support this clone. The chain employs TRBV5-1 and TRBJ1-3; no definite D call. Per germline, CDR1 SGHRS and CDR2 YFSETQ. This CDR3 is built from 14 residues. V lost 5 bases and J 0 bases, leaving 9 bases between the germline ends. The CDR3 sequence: CASSEDSSGNTIYF. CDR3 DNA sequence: TGCGCCAGCAGTGAGGATAGCTCTGGAAACACCATATATTTT.

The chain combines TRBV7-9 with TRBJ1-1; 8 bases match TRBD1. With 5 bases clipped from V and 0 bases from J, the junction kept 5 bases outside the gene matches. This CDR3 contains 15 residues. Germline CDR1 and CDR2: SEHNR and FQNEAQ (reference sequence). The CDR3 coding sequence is TGTGCCAGCAGCGCCGGACAGGGTTTGAACACTGAAGCTTTCTTT. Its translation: CASSAGQGLNTEAFF.

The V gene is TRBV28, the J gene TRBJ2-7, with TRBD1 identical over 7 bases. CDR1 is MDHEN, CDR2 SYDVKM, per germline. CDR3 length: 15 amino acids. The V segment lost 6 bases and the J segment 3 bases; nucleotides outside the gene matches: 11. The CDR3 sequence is CASSLTGTAIYEQYF. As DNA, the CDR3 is TGTGCCAGCAGCCTCACTGGGACAGCAATCTACGAGCAGTACTTC. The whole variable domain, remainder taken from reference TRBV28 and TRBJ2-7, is DVKVTQSSRYLVKRTGEKVFLECVQDMDHENMFWYRQDPGLGLRLIYFSYDVKMKEKGDIPEGYSVSREKKERFSLILESASTNQTSMYLCASSLTGTAIYEQYFGPGTRLTVT.

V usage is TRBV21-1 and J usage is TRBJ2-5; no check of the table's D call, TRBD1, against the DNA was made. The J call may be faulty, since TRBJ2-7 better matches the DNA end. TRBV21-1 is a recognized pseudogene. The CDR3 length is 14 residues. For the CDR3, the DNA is TGTGCCAGCAGCAAAACTCAGGGAAGCTACGAGCAGTACTTC. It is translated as CASSKTQGSYEQYF.

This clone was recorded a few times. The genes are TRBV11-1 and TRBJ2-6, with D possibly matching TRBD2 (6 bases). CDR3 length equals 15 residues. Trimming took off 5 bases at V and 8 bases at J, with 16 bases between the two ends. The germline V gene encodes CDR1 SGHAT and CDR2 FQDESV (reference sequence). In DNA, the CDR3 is TGTGCCAGCAGCGTGACGGCAGGGACTTCCAACGTCCTGACTTTC. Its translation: CASSVTAGTSNVLTF.

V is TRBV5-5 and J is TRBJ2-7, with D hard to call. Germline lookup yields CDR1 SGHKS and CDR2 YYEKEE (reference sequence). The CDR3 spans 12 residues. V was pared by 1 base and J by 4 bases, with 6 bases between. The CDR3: CASSLTDYEQYF. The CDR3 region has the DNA TGTGCCAGCAGCTTGACAGATTACGAGCAGTACTTC.

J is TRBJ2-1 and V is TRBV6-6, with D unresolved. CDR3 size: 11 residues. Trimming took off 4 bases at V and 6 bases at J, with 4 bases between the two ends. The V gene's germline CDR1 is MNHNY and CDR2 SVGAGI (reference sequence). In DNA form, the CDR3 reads TGTGCCAGCAGTTTCAGCAATGAGCAGTTCTTC. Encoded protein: CASSFSNEQFF.

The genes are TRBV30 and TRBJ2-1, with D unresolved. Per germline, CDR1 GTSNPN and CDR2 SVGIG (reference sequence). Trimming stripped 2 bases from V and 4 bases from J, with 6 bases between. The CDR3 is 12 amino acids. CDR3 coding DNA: TGTGCCTGGAGTACCAGGTACAATGAGCAGTTCTTC. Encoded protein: CAWSTRYNEQFF.